This passage covers 4 T cell receptor beta chains from one sample sequenced in a study of Ad26.COV2.S vaccination and SARS-CoV-2 variants. This table comes from immunoSEQ multiplex PCR, and its TCRdb copy is limited to in-frame clones, with some not included. The sample gives some 480,000 clones, 87% of which show up once; more than 10% is in the top ten. Treatment: about 20 received Ad26.COV2.S at low or high dose, single or two shots; roughly 5 received placebo; per-sample allocation not given. Sampling took place 63 days after the first vaccine or placebo injection. Sequenced material: peripheral blood, taken in a trial of Ad26.COV2.S vaccine versus placebo. The receptors here all came from a person between 18 and 65 years old who received the Ad26.COV2.S COVID-19 vaccine or a placebo.

This clone was counted a few times. The CDR3 sequence: CSASRGLGSNQPQHF. The CDR3 nucleotides read TGCAGTGCTAGTAGGGGGCTAGGGAGCAATCAGCCCCAGCATTTT. The chain carries TRBV20-1 and TRBJ1-5; 7 nucleotides agree with TRBD1. The CDR3 runs 15 residues. In germline, CDR1 is DFQATT, CDR2 SNEGSKA (reference sequence). With 3 bases clipped from V and 1 base from J, the junction kept 6 bases outside the gene matches.

The gene calls are TRBV7-9 and TRBJ2-5; D not resolved. CDR1 and CDR2 (germline): SEHNR, FQNEAQ (reference sequence). The CDR3 loop spans 16 amino acids. Trimming shortened V by 1 base and J by 4 bases, and 16 bases separated the two germline ends. CDR3 DNA: TGTGCCAGCAGCTTAGTGGGGTCCGGATTACCAGAGACCCAGTACTTC. Amino acid sequence: CASSLVGSGLPETQYF.

This chain joins TRBV28 and TRBJ1-4; 8 nucleotides line up with TRBD1. Germline-derived CDR1 and CDR2 are MDHEN and SYDVKM. After removal of 5 bases from V and 8 bases from J, the junction contained 10 bases not matched to a gene. CDR3 length: 15 amino acids. CDR3 sequence reads: CASSLYRGGEEKLFF. The CDR3, as DNA: TGTGCCAGCAGTCTCTACAGGGGGGGGGAGGAAAAACTGTTTTTT.

This rearrangement joins TRBV2 to TRBJ1-1; no definite D call. CDR1 is SNHLY and CDR2 is FYNNEI in the germline V gene. The ends were cut back, 3 bases at V and 10 bases at J, with 9 bases in the middle. The length of the CDR3 is 11 residues. The CDR3 nucleotides are TGTGCCAGCAGTGAGGTCGAGCGAGCTTTCTTT. Amino acid sequence: CASSEVERAFF.